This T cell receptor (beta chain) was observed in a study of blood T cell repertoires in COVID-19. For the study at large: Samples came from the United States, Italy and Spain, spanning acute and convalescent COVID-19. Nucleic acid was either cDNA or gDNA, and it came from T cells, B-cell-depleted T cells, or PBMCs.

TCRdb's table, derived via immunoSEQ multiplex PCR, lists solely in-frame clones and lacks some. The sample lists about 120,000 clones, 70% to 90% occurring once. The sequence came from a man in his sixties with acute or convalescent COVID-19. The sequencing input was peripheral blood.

The DNA of the CDR3 is TGTGCCAGTAGTCCAAGGGGCCATAACTATGGCTACACCTTC. Translated: CASSPRGHNYGYTF. This chain joins TRBV19 and TRBJ1-2; a weak D match, TRBD1 (5 bases). Trimming stripped 5 bases from V and 1 base from J, with 11 bases between. CDR1 and CDR2 from the germline V gene are LNHDA and SQIVND (reference sequence). The CDR3 sequence is 14 residues long.